The rows below give T cell receptor beta chains drawn from one sample of a study of T cells after yellow fever vaccination. TCRdb independently ran MiXCR on the 5' RACE reads; one entry per CDR3 protein. The sample contains 200,000 to 250,000 distinct CDR3 sequences, 3% to 3.5% of which appear only once. Sequenced material: CD4+ T cells sorted from PBMCs, taken 10 days after the yellow fever booster vaccination. All receptors come from a man between 18 and 29 years old who received the YFV17D yellow fever vaccine. Both conserved end residues are part of each CDR3. Each record gives: J gene, D gene, V gene, CDR3 protein. The D gene is left open where the match is weak.

TRBJ1-2 TRBD1 TRBV12-3/TRBV12-4 CASSNQDRVGGYTF
TRBJ2-1 TRBD2 TRBV7-2 CASSLSSGGLYEQFF
TRBJ2-7 NA TRBV20-1 CSARDGHGTRQREQYF
TRBJ2-3 TRBD2 TRBV7-2 CASSLAGSDTQYF
TRBJ1-6 TRBD1 TRBV6-5 CASRKDRRNSPLHF
TRBJ1-6 NA TRBV5-1 CASSLMTGDNSPLHF
TRBJ1-2 NA TRBV7-3 CASSLFPVEGSGYGYTF
TRBJ1-1 NA TRBV11-2 CASSLIGAEAFF
TRBJ1-2 TRBD1 TRBV11-2 CASSLDSGTGTYGYTF
TRBJ1-1 NA TRBV15 CATSGRNTEAFF
TRBJ1-4 NA TRBV4-3 CASSQGEGTNEKLFF
TRBJ2-1 TRBD2 TRBV7-3 CASSLEGLANNEQFF
TRBJ1-2 TRBD1 TRBV18 CASSPDREGNGYTF
TRBJ2-2 NA TRBV7-2 CASSLRGRELFF
TRBJ1-5 NA TRBV20-1 CSANTGSGQPQHF
TRBJ2-4 NA TRBV5-5 CASSLGGVAIQYF
TRBJ2-1 TRBD1 TRBV4-3 CASSQVWNRGTLVGNNEQFF
TRBJ2-1 NA TRBV7-8 CASSLVLGNEQFF
TRBJ1-4 TRBD1 TRBV6-6 CASKGQGLARKLFF
TRBJ2-2 TRBD1 TRBV6-1 CASTPRQGGNTGELFF
TRBJ2-1 TRBD2 TRBV3-1 CASSQSAGGRNEQFF
TRBJ2-7 NA TRBV3-1 CASSRWGGLEQYF
TRBJ1-2 NA TRBV5-1 CASSLDGRNGYTF
TRBJ1-6 NA TRBV6-1 CASNPTDANHSPLHF
TRBJ2-2 NA TRBV5-1 CASSFGGGNTGELFF
TRBJ2-3 NA TRBV9 CASSVAPSGTDTQYF
TRBJ2-3 NA TRBV23-1 CASSQSGLFFGDVDTQYF